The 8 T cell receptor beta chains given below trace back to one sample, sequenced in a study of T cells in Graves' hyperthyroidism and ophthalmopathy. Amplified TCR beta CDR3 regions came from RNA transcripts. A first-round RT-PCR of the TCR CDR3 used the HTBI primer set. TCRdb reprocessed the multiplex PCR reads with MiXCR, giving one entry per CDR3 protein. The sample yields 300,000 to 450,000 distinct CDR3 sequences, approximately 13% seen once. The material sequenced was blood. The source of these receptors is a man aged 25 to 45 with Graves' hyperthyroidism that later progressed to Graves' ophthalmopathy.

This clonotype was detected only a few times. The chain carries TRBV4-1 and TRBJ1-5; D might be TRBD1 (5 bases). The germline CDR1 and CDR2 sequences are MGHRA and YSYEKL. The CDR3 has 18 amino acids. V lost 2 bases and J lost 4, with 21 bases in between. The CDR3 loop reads CASSQYLPFLRTNQPQHF. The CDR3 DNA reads TGCGCCAGCAGCCAATACCTTCCCTTCCTGAGGACAAATCAGCCCCAGCATTTT.

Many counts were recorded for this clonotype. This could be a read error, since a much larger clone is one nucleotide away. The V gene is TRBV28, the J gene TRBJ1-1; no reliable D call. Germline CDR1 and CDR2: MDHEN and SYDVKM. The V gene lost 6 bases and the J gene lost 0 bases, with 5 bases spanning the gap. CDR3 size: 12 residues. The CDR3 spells CASRFMNTEAFF. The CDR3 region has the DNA TGTGCCAGCAGGTTCATGAACACTGAAGCTTTCTTT.

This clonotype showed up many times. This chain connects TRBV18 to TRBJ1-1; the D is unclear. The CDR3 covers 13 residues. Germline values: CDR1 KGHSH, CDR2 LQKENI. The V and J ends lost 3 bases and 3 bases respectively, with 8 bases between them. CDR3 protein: CASSPNPYTEAFF. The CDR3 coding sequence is TGTGCCAGCTCACCGAACCCATACACTGAAGCTTTCTTT.

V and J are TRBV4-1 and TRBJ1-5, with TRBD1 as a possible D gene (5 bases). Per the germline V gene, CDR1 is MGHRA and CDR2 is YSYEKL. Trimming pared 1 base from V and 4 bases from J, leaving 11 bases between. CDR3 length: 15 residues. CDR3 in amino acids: CASSQAGIWNQPQHF. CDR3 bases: TGCGCCAGCAGCCAAGCAGGGATTTGGAATCAGCCCCAGCATTTT.

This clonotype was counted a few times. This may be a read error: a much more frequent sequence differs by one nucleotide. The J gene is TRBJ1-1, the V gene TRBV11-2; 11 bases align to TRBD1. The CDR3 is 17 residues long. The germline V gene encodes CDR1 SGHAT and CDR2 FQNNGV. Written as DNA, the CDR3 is TGTGCCAGCAGCACCGGGACAGGGGGTTACGGTTCCACTAAAGCTTTCTTT. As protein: CASSTGTGGYGSTKAFF.

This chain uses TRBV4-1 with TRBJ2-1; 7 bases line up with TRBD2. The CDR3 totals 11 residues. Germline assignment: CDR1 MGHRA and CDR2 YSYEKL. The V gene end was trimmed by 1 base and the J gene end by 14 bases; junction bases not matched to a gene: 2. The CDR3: CASSQGTRKFF. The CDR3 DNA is TGCGCCAGCAGCCAAGGGACTAGAAAGTTCTTC.

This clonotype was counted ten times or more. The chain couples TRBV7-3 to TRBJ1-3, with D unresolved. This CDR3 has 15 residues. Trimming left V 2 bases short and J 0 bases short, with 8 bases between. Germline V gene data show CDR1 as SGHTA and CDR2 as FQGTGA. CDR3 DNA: TGTGCCAGCAGCTTATCCCTCAGCTCTGGAAACACCATATATTTT. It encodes CASSLSLSSGNTIYF. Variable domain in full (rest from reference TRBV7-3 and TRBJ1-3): GAGVSQTPSNKVTEKGKYVELRCDPISGHTALYWYRQSLGQGPEFLIYFQGTGAADDSGLPNDRFFAVRPEGSVSTLKIQRTERGDSAVYLCASSLSLSSGNTIYFGEGSWLTVV.

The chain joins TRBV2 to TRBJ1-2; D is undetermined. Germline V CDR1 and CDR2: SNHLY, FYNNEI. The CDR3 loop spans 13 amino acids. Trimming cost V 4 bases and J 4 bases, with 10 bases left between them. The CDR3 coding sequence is TGTGCCAGCAGTGGACCCGGAGGCTATGGCTACACCTTC. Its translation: CASSGPGGYGYTF.